This is a list of T cell receptor beta chains from one sample in a study of shared clonotypes between healthy human individuals. The repertoire was sequenced with immunoSEQ multiplex PCR; TCRdb's copy has only in-frame clones and lacks some. The repertoire holds 1,400,000 or so clones, less than 99% seen once, with about 0.34% in the top ten. The source material was naive CD4+ T cells sorted from blood. The receptors come from a man in his thirties or forties in good health. The CDR3 runs from the conserved cysteine through the conserved F or W. Each record gives: D gene, clone size, V gene, J gene, CDR3 protein, CDR3 DNA. The D gene is left open where the match is weak. Only part of the rows carry a size: once, few, many, or a class if the clone is expanded.

d_gene: TRBD1; abundance: .; v_gene: TRBV18; j_gene: TRBJ2-1; CDR3aa: CASSPIQGVFDNEQFF; CDR3nt: TGTGCCAGCTCACCGATACAGGGGGTGTTTGACAATGAGCAGTTCTTC
d_gene: .; abundance: .; v_gene: TRBV6-5; j_gene: TRBJ2-7; CDR3aa: CASSYGTHIHYEQYF; CDR3nt: TGTGCCAGCAGTTACGGGACCCATATTCACTACGAGCAGTACTTC
d_gene: .; abundance: .; v_gene: TRBV7-2; j_gene: TRBJ2-1; CDR3aa: CASSPRQIYNEQFF; CDR3nt: TGTGCCAGCAGCCCCCGACAGATTTACAATGAGCAGTTCTTC
d_gene: TRBD1; abundance: .; v_gene: TRBV5-1; j_gene: TRBJ2-7; CDR3aa: CASSFGVQGVNEQYF; CDR3nt: TGCGCCAGCAGCTTTGGCGTACAGGGGGTTAACGAGCAGTACTTC
d_gene: TRBD1; abundance: .; v_gene: TRBV2; j_gene: TRBJ2-6; CDR3aa: CASSATGHSGANVLTF; CDR3nt: TGTGCCAGCAGTGCGACAGGGCACTCTGGGGCCAACGTCCTGACTTTC
d_gene: TRBD1; abundance: .; v_gene: TRBV18; j_gene: TRBJ1-2; CDR3aa: CASSPARGRPFIANYGYTF; CDR3nt: TGTGCCAGCTCACCAGCGAGGGGGCGACCCTTTATAGCTAACTATGGCTACACCTTC
d_gene: .; abundance: .; v_gene: TRBV5-1; j_gene: TRBJ1-3; CDR3aa: CASAKGYSGNTIYF; CDR3nt: TGCGCCAGCGCTAAAGGGTACTCTGGAAACACCATATATTTT
d_gene: .; abundance: .; v_gene: TRBV7-9; j_gene: TRBJ1-1; CDR3aa: CASSLGLAHEAFF; CDR3nt: TGTGCCAGCAGCTTAGGTTTGGCGCATGAAGCTTTCTTT
d_gene: TRBD2; abundance: once; v_gene: TRBV5-1; j_gene: TRBJ2-1; CDR3aa: CASSTGGNNEQFF; CDR3nt: TGCGCCAGCAGCACGGGAGGGAACAATGAGCAGTTCTTC
d_gene: .; abundance: .; v_gene: TRBV5-1; j_gene: TRBJ2-1; CDR3aa: CASSFPLSEQFF; CDR3nt: TGCGCCAGCAGCTTCCCCCTGTCTGAGCAGTTCTTC
d_gene: .; abundance: .; v_gene: TRBV2; j_gene: TRBJ1-1; CDR3aa: CASSLGAGRSTEAFF; CDR3nt: TGTGCCAGCAGTCTTGGGGCAGGGAGGTCCACTGAAGCTTTCTTT
d_gene: TRBD1; abundance: .; v_gene: TRBV9; j_gene: TRBJ1-1; CDR3aa: CASSVGGQGKAFF; CDR3nt: TGTGCCAGCAGCGTAGGCGGACAGGGGAAAGCTTTCTTT
d_gene: TRBD2; abundance: .; v_gene: TRBV7-6; j_gene: TRBJ2-7; CDR3aa: CASSSGPSGRATHEQYF; CDR3nt: TGTGCCAGCAGCTCGGGTCCTAGCGGGAGGGCCACCCACGAGCAGTACTTC
d_gene: .; abundance: once; v_gene: TRBV18; j_gene: TRBJ2-3; CDR3aa: CASGGNLATDTQYF; CDR3nt: TGTGCCAGCGGGGGGAATTTAGCCACAGATACGCAGTATTTT
d_gene: .; abundance: .; v_gene: TRBV28; j_gene: TRBJ1-2; CDR3aa: CASSSWTITF; CDR3nt: TGTGCCAGCAGTTCGTGGACTATAACCTTC
d_gene: .; abundance: .; v_gene: TRBV6-1; j_gene: TRBJ1-5; CDR3aa: CASSETGRSNQPQHF; CDR3nt: TGTGCCAGCAGTGAAACGGGACGCAGCAATCAGCCCCAGCATTTT
d_gene: .; abundance: .; v_gene: TRBV9; j_gene: TRBJ2-5; CDR3aa: CASSAQALWAVGETQYF; CDR3nt: TGTGCCAGCAGCGCGCAAGCCTTGTGGGCCGTCGGAGAGACCCAGTACTTC
d_gene: TRBD1; abundance: .; v_gene: TRBV11-2; j_gene: TRBJ2-2; CDR3aa: CASSLLIQGAGTGELFF; CDR3nt: TGTGCCAGCAGCTTACTAATCCAGGGGGCAGGAACCGGGGAGCTGTTTTTT
d_gene: TRBD1; abundance: .; v_gene: TRBV12-5; j_gene: TRBJ2-5; CDR3aa: CASAQGARETQYF; CDR3nt: TGTGCTAGTGCTCAGGGGGCGCGTGAGACCCAGTACTTC
d_gene: TRBD2; abundance: .; v_gene: TRBV12-5; j_gene: TRBJ2-1; CDR3aa: CASGPGLAGGMDEQFF; CDR3nt: TGTGCTAGTGGTCCGGGACTAGCGGGAGGCATGGATGAGCAGTTCTTC
d_gene: TRBD2; abundance: .; v_gene: TRBV5-1; j_gene: TRBJ2-7; CDR3aa: CASSSGAQLYEQYF; CDR3nt: TGCGCCAGCAGCAGCGGGGCGCAGCTTTACGAGCAGTACTTC
d_gene: .; abundance: .; v_gene: TRBV9; j_gene: TRBJ2-3; CDR3aa: CASSVGAGATDTQYF; CDR3nt: TGTGCCAGCAGCGTAGGGGCGGGGGCCACAGATACGCAGTATTTT
d_gene: TRBD2; abundance: .; v_gene: TRBV30; j_gene: TRBJ2-3; CDR3aa: CAWSSLGLAGADTQYF; CDR3nt: TGTGCCTGGAGTTCGTTAGGGCTAGCGGGAGCAGATACGCAGTATTTT
d_gene: TRBD2; abundance: .; v_gene: TRBV6-1; j_gene: TRBJ2-1; CDR3aa: CASSRLAGGNEQFF; CDR3nt: TGTGCCAGCAGTCGACTAGCGGGAGGGAATGAGCAGTTCTTC
d_gene: TRBD1; abundance: .; v_gene: TRBV9; j_gene: TRBJ1-1; CDR3aa: CASSAGTGGVDTEAFF; CDR3nt: TGTGCCAGCAGCGCAGGGACAGGGGGCGTTGACACTGAAGCTTTCTTT
d_gene: .; abundance: .; v_gene: TRBV5-4; j_gene: TRBJ2-7; CDR3aa: CASSTALPRYEQYF; CDR3nt: TGTGCCAGCAGCACCGCGCTGCCTCGGTACGAGCAGTACTTC
d_gene: TRBD2; abundance: .; v_gene: TRBV5-5; j_gene: TRBJ2-5; CDR3aa: CASSLDSGRESQETQYF; CDR3nt: TGTGCCAGCAGCTTAGATAGCGGGAGGGAAAGCCAAGAGACCCAGTACTTC
d_gene: TRBD1; abundance: .; v_gene: TRBV2; j_gene: TRBJ2-3; CDR3aa: CASRGRQGVNTQYF; CDR3nt: TGTGCCAGCAGGGGCAGACAGGGGGTCAATACGCAGTATTTT
d_gene: TRBD2; abundance: .; v_gene: TRBV9; j_gene: TRBJ2-7; CDR3aa: CASSVTSGRAGEQYF; CDR3nt: TGTGCCAGCAGCGTTACTAGCGGGAGGGCGGGGGAGCAGTACTTC
d_gene: TRBD1; abundance: .; v_gene: TRBV7-9; j_gene: TRBJ2-1; CDR3aa: CASSLGAGGRDEQFF; CDR3nt: TGTGCCAGCAGCTTAGGGGCAGGGGGCCGGGATGAGCAGTTCTTC
d_gene: TRBD1; abundance: .; v_gene: TRBV14; j_gene: TRBJ1-2; CDR3aa: CASSQAFPGQEHTF; CDR3nt: TGTGCCAGCAGCCAAGCTTTCCCCGGACAGGAGCACACCTTC
d_gene: .; abundance: .; v_gene: TRBV6-5; j_gene: TRBJ1-3; CDR3aa: CASSYSKGVGNTIYF; CDR3nt: TGTGCCAGCAGTTACTCGAAAGGGGTTGGAAACACCATATATTTT
d_gene: .; abundance: .; v_gene: TRBV5-1; j_gene: TRBJ2-5; CDR3aa: CASSLEGTGTGGTQYF; CDR3nt: TGCGCCAGCAGCTTGGAGGGGACCGGAACAGGAGGGACCCAGTACTTC
d_gene: .; abundance: .; v_gene: TRBV5-1; j_gene: TRBJ1-1; CDR3aa: CASSFPGGPGTEAFF; CDR3nt: TGCGCCAGCAGCTTCCCCGGGGGGCCGGGCACTGAAGCTTTCTTT
d_gene: TRBD2; abundance: .; v_gene: TRBV29-1; j_gene: TRBJ2-5; CDR3aa: CSVVGGSQETQYF; CDR3nt: TGCAGCGTTGTGGGAGGGAGCCAAGAGACCCAGTACTTC